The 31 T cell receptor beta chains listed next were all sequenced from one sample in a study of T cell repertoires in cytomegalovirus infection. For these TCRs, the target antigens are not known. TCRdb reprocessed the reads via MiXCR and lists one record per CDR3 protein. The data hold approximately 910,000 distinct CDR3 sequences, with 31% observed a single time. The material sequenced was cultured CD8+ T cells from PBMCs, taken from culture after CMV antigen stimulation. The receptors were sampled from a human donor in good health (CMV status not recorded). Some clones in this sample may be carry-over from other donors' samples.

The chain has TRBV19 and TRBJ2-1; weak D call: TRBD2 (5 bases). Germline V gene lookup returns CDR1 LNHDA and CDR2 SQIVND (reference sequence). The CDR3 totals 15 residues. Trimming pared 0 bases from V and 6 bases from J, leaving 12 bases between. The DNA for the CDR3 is TGTGCCAGTAGTATAGATGAGTCACGGGGCAATGAGCAGTTCTTC. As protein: CASSIDESRGNEQFF.

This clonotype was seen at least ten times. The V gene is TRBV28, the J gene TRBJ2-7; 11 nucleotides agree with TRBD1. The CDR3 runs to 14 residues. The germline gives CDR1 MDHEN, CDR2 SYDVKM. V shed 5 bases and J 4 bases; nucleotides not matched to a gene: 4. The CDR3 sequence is CASSPWDRGYEQYF. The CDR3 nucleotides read TGTGCCAGCAGTCCCTGGGACAGGGGGTACGAGCAGTACTTC.

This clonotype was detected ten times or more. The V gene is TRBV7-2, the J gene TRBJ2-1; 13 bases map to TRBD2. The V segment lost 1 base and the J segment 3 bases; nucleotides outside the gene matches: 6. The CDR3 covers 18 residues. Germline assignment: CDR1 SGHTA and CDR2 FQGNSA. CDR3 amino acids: CASSLGTSGGPYYNEQFF. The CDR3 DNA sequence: TGTGCCAGCAGCTTAGGGACTAGCGGGGGCCCTTACTACAATGAGCAGTTCTTC.

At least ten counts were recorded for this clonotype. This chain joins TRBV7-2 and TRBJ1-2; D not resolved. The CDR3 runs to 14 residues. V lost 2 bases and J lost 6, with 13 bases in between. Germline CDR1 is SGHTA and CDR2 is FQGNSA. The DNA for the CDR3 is TGTGCCAGCAGCTTAAGGCTTGGGGAAAATGGCTACACCTTC. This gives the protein CASSLRLGENGYTF.

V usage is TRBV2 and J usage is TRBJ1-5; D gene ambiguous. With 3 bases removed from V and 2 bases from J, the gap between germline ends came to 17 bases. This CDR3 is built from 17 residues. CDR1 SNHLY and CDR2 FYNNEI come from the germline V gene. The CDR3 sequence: CASSETDYQWGNQPQHF. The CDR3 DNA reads TGTGCCAGCAGTGAGACTGATTATCAATGGGGCAATCAGCCCCAGCATTTT.

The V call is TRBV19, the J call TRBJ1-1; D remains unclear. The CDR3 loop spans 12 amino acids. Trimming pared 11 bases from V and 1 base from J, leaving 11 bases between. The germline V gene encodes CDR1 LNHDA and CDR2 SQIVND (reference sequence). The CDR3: CAEDGGNTEAFF. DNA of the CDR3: TGTGCCGAGGATGGCGGGAACACTGAAGCTTTCTTT.

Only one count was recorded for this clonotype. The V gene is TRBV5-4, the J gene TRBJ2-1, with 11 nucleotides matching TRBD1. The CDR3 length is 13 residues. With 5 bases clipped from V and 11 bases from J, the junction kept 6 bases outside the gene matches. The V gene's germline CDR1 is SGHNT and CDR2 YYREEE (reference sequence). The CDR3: CASRPDRGRQQFF. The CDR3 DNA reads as TGTGCCAGCAGACCGGACAGGGGGCGCCAGCAGTTCTTC.

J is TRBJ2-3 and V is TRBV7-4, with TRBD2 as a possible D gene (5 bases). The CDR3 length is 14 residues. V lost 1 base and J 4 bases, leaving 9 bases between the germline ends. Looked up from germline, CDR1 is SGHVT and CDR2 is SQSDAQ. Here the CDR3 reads CASSLVVGADTQYF. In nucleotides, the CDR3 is TGTGCCAGCAGCTTAGTCGTCGGGGCAGATACGCAGTATTTT.

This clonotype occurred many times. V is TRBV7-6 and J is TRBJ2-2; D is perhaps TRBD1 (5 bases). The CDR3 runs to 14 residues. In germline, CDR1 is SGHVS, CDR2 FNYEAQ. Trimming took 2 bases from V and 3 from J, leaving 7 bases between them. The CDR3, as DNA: TGTGCCAGCAGCTTATCAGGGTACACCGGGGAGCTGTTTTTT. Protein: CASSLSGYTGELFF. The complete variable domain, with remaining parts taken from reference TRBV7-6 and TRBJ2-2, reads GAGVSQSPRYKVTKRGQDVALRCDPISGHVSLYWYRQALGQGPEFLTYFNYEAQQDKSGLPNDRFSAERPEGSISTLTIQRTEQRDSAMYRCASSLSGYTGELFFGEGSRLTVL.

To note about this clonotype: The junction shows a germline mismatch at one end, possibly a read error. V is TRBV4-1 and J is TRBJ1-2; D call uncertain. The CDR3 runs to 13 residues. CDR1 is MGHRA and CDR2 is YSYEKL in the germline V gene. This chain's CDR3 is CANSHGIDRGYTF. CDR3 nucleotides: TGTGCCAACAGCCACGGAATAGATCGTGGCTACACCTTC.

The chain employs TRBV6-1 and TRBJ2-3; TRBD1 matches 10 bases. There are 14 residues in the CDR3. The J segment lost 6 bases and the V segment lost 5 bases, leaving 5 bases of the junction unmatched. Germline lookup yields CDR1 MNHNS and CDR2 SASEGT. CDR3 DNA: TGTGCCAGCAGTCGCGGGACAGGGGATGATACGCAGTATTTT. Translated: CASSRGTGDDTQYF.

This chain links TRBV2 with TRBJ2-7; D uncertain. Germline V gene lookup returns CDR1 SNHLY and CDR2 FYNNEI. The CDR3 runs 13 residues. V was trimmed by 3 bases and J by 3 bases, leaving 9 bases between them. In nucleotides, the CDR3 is TGTGCCAGCAGTGACACAGACTTCTACGAGCAGTACGTC. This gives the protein CASSDTDFYEQYV.

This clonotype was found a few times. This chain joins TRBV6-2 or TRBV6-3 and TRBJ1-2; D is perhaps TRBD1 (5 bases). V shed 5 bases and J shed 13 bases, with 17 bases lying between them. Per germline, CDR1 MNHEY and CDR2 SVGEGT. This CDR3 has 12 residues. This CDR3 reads CASSPGTVEGTF. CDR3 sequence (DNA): TGTGCCAGCAGTCCCGGGACCGTGGAAGGCACCTTC.

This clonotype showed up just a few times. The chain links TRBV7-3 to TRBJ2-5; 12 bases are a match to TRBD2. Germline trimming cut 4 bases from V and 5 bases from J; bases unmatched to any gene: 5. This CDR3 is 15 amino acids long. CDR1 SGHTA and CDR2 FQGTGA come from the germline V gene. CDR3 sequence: CASSSSGGALETQYF. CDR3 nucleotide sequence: TGTGCCAGCAGCTCTAGCGGGGGGGCCTTGGAGACCCAGTACTTC.

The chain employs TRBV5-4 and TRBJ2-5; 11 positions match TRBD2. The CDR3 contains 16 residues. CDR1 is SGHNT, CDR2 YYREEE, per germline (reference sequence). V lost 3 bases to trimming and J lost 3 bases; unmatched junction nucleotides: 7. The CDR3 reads CASSSPLAGGEETQYF. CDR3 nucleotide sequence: TGTGCCAGCAGCTCACCCCTAGCGGGGGGTGAAGAGACCCAGTACTTC.

The CDR3 spells CASGLGQGDGYTF. The CDR3 coding sequence is TGTGCCAGCGGGTTGGGACAGGGAGATGGCTACACCTTC. The rearrangement joins TRBV27 to TRBJ1-2; 9 bases are shared with TRBD1. With V trimmed by 8 bases and J by 6 bases, 7 bases remained unmatched. Germline V lookup: CDR1 MNHEY, CDR2 SMNVEV (reference sequence). The CDR3 runs 13 residues.

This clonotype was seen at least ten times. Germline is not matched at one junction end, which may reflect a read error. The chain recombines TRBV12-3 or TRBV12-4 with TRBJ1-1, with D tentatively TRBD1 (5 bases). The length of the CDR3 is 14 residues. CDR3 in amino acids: CASSLDRMNTEAFF. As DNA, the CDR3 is TGTGCCAGCAGCTTAGACAGAATGAACACTGAAGCTTTCTTT.

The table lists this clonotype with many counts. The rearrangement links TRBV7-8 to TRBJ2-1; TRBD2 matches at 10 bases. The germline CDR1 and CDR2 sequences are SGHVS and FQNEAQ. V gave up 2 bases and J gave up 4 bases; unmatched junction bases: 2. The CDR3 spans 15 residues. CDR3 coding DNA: TGTGCCAGCAGCTTACTAGCGGGGGAGTACAATGAGCAGTTCTTC. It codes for CASSLLAGEYNEQFF.

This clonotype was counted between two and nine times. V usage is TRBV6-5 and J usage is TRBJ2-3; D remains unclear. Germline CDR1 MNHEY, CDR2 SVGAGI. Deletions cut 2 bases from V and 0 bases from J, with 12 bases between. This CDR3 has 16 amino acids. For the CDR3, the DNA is TGTGCCAGCAGTTACATGGGATTCCAAAGCACAGATACGCAGTATTTT. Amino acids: CASSYMGFQSTDTQYF.

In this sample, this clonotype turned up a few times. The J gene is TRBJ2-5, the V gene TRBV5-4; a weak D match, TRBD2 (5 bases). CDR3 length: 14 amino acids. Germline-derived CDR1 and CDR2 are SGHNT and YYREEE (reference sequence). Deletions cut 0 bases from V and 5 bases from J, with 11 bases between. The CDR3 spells CASSLGAGLETQYF. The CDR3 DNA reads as TGTGCCAGCAGCTTGGGGGCGGGTTTGGAGACCCAGTACTTC.

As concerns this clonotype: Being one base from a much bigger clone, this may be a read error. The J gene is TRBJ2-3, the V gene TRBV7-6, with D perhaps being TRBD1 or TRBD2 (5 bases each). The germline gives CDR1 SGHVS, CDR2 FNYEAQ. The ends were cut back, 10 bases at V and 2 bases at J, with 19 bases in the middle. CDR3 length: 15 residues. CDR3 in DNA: TGTGCCAACACCTTGGGGGTCCAGTACACAGATACGCAGTATTTT. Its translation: CANTLGVQYTDTQYF.

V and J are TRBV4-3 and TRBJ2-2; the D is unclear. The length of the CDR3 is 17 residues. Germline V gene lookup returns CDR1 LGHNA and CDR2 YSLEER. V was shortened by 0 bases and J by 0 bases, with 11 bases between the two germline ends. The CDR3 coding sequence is TGCGCCAGCAGCCAAGATAGGAGTCTTACGAACACCGGGGAGCTGTTTTTT. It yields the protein CASSQDRSLTNTGELFF.

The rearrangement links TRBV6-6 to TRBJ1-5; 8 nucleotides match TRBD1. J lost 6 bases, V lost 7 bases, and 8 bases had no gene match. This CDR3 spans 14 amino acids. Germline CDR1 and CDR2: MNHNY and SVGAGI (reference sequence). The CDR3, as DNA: TGTGCCAGCACTATAACAGGGGGTGGTCAGCCCCAGCATTTT. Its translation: CASTITGGGQPQHF.

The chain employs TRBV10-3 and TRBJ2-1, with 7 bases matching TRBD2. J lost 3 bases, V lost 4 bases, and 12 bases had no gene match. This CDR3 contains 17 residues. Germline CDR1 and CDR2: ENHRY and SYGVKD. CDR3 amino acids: CAISVDTGRTIYNEQFF. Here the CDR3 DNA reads TGTGCCATCAGTGTAGATACCGGGAGGACGATCTACAATGAGCAGTTCTTC.

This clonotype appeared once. CDR3 sequence reads: CASSTGWGAQYF. CDR3 bases: TGTGCCAGCAGCACAGGGTGGGGAGCCCAGTACTTC. The rearrangement links TRBV5-6 to TRBJ2-5, with D perhaps matching TRBD1 (6 bases). Trimming left V 4 bases short and J 9 bases short, with 13 bases between. CDR1 is SGHDT, CDR2 YYEEEE, per germline. This CDR3 is 12 amino acids long. Using reference TRBV5-6 and TRBJ2-5 for the parts outside the CDR3, the full variable domain is DAGVTQSPTHLIKTRGQQVTLRCSPKSGHDTVSWYQQALGQGPQFIFQYYEEEERQRGNFPDRFSGHQFPNYSSELNVNALLLGDSALYLCASSTGWGAQYFGPGTRLLVL.

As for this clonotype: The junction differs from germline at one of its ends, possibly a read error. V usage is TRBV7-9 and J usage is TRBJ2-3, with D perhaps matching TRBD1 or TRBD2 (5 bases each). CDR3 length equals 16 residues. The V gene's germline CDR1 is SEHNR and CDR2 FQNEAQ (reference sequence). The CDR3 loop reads CTSSLGHPDYTDTQYF. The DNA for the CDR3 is TGTACCAGCAGCCTAGGACACCCCGACTACACAGATACGCAGTATTTT.

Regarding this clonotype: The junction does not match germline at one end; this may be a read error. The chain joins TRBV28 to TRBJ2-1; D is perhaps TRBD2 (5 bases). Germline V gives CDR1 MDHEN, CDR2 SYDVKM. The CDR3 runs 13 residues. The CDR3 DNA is TGTGTCAGCACCATAGGAGGTAACAATGAGCAGTTCTTC. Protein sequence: CVSTIGGNNEQFF.

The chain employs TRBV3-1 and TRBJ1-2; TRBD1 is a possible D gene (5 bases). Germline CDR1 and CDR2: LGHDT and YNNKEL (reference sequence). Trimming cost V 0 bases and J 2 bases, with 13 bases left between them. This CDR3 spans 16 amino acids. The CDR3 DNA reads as TGTGCCAGCAGCCAAGATCTTGGGACTCCGAACTATGGCTACACCTTC. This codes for CASSQDLGTPNYGYTF.

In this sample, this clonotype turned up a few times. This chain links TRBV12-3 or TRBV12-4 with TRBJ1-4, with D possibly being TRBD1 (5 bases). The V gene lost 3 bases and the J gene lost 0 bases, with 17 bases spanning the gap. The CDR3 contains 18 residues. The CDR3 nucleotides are TGTGCCAGCAGTTTTAACCGGGACCTCAGTCCAACTAATGAAAAACTGTTTTTT. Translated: CASSFNRDLSPTNEKLFF.

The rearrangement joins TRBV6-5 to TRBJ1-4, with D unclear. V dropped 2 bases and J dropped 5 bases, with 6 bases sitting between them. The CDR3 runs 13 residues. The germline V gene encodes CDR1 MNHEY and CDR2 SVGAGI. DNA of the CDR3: TGTGCCAGCAGTTACAACAACAATGAAAAACTGTTTTTT. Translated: CASSYNNNEKLFF.

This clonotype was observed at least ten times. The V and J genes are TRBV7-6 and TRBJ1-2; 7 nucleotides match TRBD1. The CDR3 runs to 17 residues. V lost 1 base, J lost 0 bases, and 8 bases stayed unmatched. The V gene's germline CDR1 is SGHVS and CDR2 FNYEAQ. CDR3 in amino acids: CASSLVEEGQPNYGYTF. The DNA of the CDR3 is TGTGCCAGCAGCTTAGTTGAAGAGGGACAGCCTAACTATGGCTACACCTTC.